This paragraph covers one T cell receptor (beta chain) sequence. Profiled with immunoSEQ multiplex PCR; TCRdb holds only in-frame clones, not every one. The sample lists tens of thousands of clones, around 88% occurring once. This specimen belongs to a study of blood T cell repertoires in COVID-19. Study in general: COVID-19 samples, acute and convalescent, were from the United States, Italy and Spain.

Sequenced material: peripheral blood. The sequence was collected from a human donor in a cohort sampled during active COVID-19.

CDR3: CASSHPRGSTDTQYF. The DNA for the CDR3 is TGTGCCAGCAGTCACCCCAGGGGCAGCACAGATACGCAGTATTTT. This rearrangement joins TRBV7-2 to TRBJ2-3, with D possibly TRBD1 on 6 matching bases. The CDR3 length is 15 residues. Germline lookup yields CDR1 SGHTA and CDR2 FQGNSA. V was cut by 6 bases and J by 0 bases, with 13 bases left in between.